Presented here are 11 T cell receptor beta chains from one specimen sequenced in a study of control samples from healthy donors and cancer patients. Generated by immunoSEQ multiplex PCR, the TCRdb table keeps only in-frame clones and is missing some. The data contain about 150,000 clones, roughly 92% of them singletons. Material: blood. Receptor source: a man aged 45 to 65 in good health.

The chain carries TRBV9 and TRBJ2-7; TRBD1 agrees at 7 bases. This CDR3 is 16 amino acids long. CDR1 and CDR2 (germline): SGDLS, YYNGEE. V lost 3 bases, J lost 0 bases, and 9 bases stayed unmatched. In nucleotides, the CDR3 is TGTGCCAGCAGCGCCGGGACAGCGTCCTTCTCCTACGAGCAGTACTTC. Its protein is CASSAGTASFSYEQYF.

The rearrangement links TRBV5-4 to TRBJ2-1, with D possibly TRBD1 on 6 matching bases. Trimming cost V 4 bases and J 0 bases, with 11 bases left between them. Germline V gene data show CDR1 as SGHNT and CDR2 as YYREEE (reference sequence). This CDR3 contains 15 residues. The CDR3 coding sequence is TGTGCCAGCAGCCCGGACAGCGACTCCTACAATGAGCAGTTCTTC. Its protein is CASSPDSDSYNEQFF.

V gene TRBV2 combines with J gene TRBJ2-6, with unresolved D. The germline gives CDR1 SNHLY, CDR2 FYNNEI. The V gene lost 1 base and the J gene lost 0 bases, with 4 bases spanning the gap. This CDR3 comprises 15 residues. The CDR3: CASSEDTSGANVLTF. DNA of the CDR3: TGTGCCAGCAGTGAAGACACCTCTGGGGCCAACGTCCTGACTTTC. The full variable domain, in which reference TRBV2 and TRBJ2-6 provide the parts outside the CDR3, is EPEVTQTPSHQVTQMGQEVILRCVPISNHLYFYWYRQILGQKVEFLVSFYNNEISEKSEIFDDQFSVERPDGSNFTLKIRSTKLEDSAMYFCASSEDTSGANVLTFGAGSRLTVL.

The chain couples TRBV5-4 to TRBJ2-5; D might be TRBD2 (7 bases). Per the germline V gene, CDR1 is SGHNT and CDR2 is YYREEE (reference sequence). The V end was cut by 4 bases, the J end by 7 bases, with 23 bases between. The CDR3 consists of 16 residues. The DNA for the CDR3 is TGTGCCAGCAGCCCTGGGGGGGGCGTCCTGATGAGGACCCAGTACTTC. It encodes CASSPGGGVLMRTQYF.

This chain joins TRBV7-9 and TRBJ2-2, with D possibly TRBD2 on 5 matching bases. Germline CDR1 is SEHNR and CDR2 is FQNEAQ (reference sequence). The V and J ends lost 3 bases and 1 base respectively, with 9 bases between them. The CDR3 is made up of 15 amino acids. The CDR3 DNA follows: TGTGCCAGCAGCTTTAGACGGGAGAACACCGGGGAGCTGTTTTTT. This codes for CASSFRRENTGELFF.

This CDR3 reads CASSREQGPYEQYF. Here the CDR3 DNA reads TGTGCCAGCAGCAGAGAGCAGGGCCCTTACGAGCAGTACTTC. This chain joins TRBV9 and TRBJ2-7; D perhaps matches TRBD1 (5 bases). The CDR3 has 14 amino acids. CDR1 is SGDLS, CDR2 YYNGEE, per germline. Trimming removed 4 bases at V and 4 bases at J, with 15 bases between.

The chain is built from TRBV5-1 and TRBJ1-4; D is unclear. Germline V lookup: CDR1 SGHRS, CDR2 YFSETQ. This CDR3 contains 15 residues. V dropped 1 base and J dropped 4 bases, with 11 bases sitting between them. The CDR3 protein is CASSLRETINEKLFF. Here the CDR3 DNA reads TGCGCCAGCAGCTTGAGGGAGACAATTAATGAAAAACTGTTTTTT.

The rearrangement uses TRBV15 and TRBJ2-2; perhaps TRBD1 as D (5 bases). Trimming pared 1 base from V and 3 bases from J, leaving 12 bases between. This CDR3 has 16 residues. Germline loops: CDR1 LNHNV, CDR2 YYDKDF (reference sequence). The CDR3 loop reads CATSRVVGLDTGELFF. CDR3 DNA sequence: TGTGCCACCAGCAGAGTCGTGGGGCTGGACACCGGGGAGCTGTTTTTT.

The rearrangement joins TRBV4-2 to TRBJ2-2; a weak D match, TRBD2 (6 bases). Per germline, CDR1 LGHNA and CDR2 YNFKEQ. This CDR3 is built from 17 residues. The germline V and J ends were trimmed by 3 bases and 0 bases, with 14 bases remaining between them. The CDR3 DNA sequence: TGTGCCAGCAGCCACCCCCGGGGCGGGACGAACACCGGGGAGCTGTTTTTT. As protein: CASSHPRGGTNTGELFF.

The chain combines TRBV5-6 with TRBJ1-2; D is uncertain. Trimming left V 5 bases short and J 0 bases short, with 8 bases between. Germline lookup yields CDR1 SGHDT and CDR2 YYEEEE. The CDR3 length is 13 residues. The CDR3 nucleotides are TGTGCCAGCAGGTACGGCTCTAACTATGGCTACACCTTC. Amino acid sequence: CASRYGSNYGYTF.

The CDR3 sequence is CARGGRNYQPQHF. The DNA of the CDR3 is TGTGCCAGGGGAGGACGGAACTATCAGCCCCAGCATTTT. V usage is TRBV3-1 (or the pseudogene TRBV3-2) and J usage is TRBJ1-5; no firm D call. CDR1 LGHDT and CDR2 YNNKEL come from the germline V gene (reference sequence). The germline V and J ends were trimmed by 9 bases and 5 bases, with 14 bases remaining between them. CDR3 length equals 13 residues.